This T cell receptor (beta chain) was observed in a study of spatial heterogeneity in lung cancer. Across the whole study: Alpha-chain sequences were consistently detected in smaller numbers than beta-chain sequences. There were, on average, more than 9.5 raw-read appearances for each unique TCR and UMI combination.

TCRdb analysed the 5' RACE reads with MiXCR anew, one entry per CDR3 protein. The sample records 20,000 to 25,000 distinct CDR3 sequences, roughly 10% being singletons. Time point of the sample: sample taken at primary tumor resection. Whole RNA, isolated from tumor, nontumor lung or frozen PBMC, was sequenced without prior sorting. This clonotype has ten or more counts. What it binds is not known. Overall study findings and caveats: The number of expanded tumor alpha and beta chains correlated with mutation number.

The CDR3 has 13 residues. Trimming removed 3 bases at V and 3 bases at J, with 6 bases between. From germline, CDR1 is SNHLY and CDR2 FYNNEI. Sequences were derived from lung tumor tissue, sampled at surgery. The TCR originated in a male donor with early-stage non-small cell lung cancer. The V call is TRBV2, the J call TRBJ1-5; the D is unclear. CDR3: CASSDQPNQPQHF. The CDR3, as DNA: TGTGCCAGCAGTGACCAGCCCAATCAGCCCCAGCATTTT.